This entry lists 22 T cell receptor beta chains sequenced from one sample in a study of blood T cell repertoires in COVID-19. Here immunoSEQ multiplex PCR was the method, and the copy in TCRdb shows in-frame clones only, minus some. The sample records about 94,000 clones, around 80% being singletons. Sequencing was carried out using peripheral blood. The receptors derive from a human donor in a cohort sampled during active COVID-19.

The rearrangement joins TRBV7-3 to TRBJ2-1; D perhaps matches TRBD2 (6 bases). Trimming removed 1 base from V and 0 bases from J, with 13 bases in between. The CDR3 runs to 17 residues. CDR1 is SGHTA and CDR2 is FQGTGA in the germline V gene. This CDR3 reads CASSLIRGEVSYNEQFF. The DNA for the CDR3 is TGTGCCAGCAGCTTAATTCGAGGGGAGGTCTCCTACAATGAGCAGTTCTTC. Based on the CDR3 plus reference TRBV7-3 and TRBJ2-1, the full variable domain is GAGVSQTPSNKVTEKGKYVELRCDPISGHTALYWYRQSLGQGPEFLIYFQGTGAADDSGLPNDRFFAVRPEGSVSTLKIQRTERGDSAVYLCASSLIRGEVSYNEQFFGPGTRLTVL.

The chain carries TRBV15 and TRBJ2-7; 7 bases line up with TRBD2. Germline CDR1 and CDR2: LNHNV and YYDKDF (reference sequence). J was trimmed by 5 bases and V by 1 base; bases with no gene match: 11. The CDR3 has 16 amino acids. The CDR3 loop is CATSRVSGEGPHEQYF. Here the CDR3 DNA reads TGTGCCACCAGCAGAGTTTCGGGGGAGGGCCCCCACGAGCAGTACTTC.

The rearrangement uses TRBV7-2 and TRBJ1-6; 11 bases align to TRBD1. The length of the CDR3 is 15 residues. J lost 8 bases, V lost 5 bases, and 5 bases had no gene match. Germline V lookup: CDR1 SGHTA, CDR2 FQGNSA. The CDR3 DNA is TGTGCCAGCAGCCCGGGACAGGGGGGACATTCACCCCTCCACTTT. Translation gives CASSPGQGGHSPLHF.

This clone was seen a single time. For the CDR3, the DNA is TGTGCCAGCAAGACGGGACAGGGGAGTTACGAGCAGTACTTC. This encodes CASKTGQGSYEQYF. This rearrangement joins TRBV6-5 to TRBJ2-7; TRBD1 aligns across 10 bases. CDR1 MNHEY and CDR2 SVGAGI come from the germline V gene. V was pared by 7 bases and J by 4 bases, with 7 bases of the junction left unmatched. The CDR3 loop spans 14 amino acids.

The chain recombines TRBV3-1 (or the pseudogene TRBV3-2) with TRBJ1-5; D gene unclear. Germline CDR1 reads LGHDT; CDR2 reads YNNKEL (reference sequence). This CDR3 comprises 16 residues. V lost 1 base to trimming and J lost 1 base, with 11 bases between them. The CDR3 here is CASSQGRTVSNQPQHF. CDR3 coding DNA: TGTGCCAGCAGCCAAGGGAGGACGGTCAGCAATCAGCCCCAGCATTTT.

This chain joins TRBV6-5 and TRBJ2-1, with 7 bases that match TRBD1. In germline, CDR1 is MNHEY, CDR2 SVGAGI. The CDR3 covers 12 residues. The CDR3 DNA reads as TGTGGCTTAGAGGGGGCTAACAATGAGCAGTTCTTC. Amino acids: CGLEGANNEQFF.

The gene calls are TRBV2 and TRBJ2-1; 12 bases are a match to TRBD2. The CDR3 has 15 residues. The germline V gene has CDR1 SNHLY and CDR2 FYNNEI. The V gene end was trimmed by 8 bases and the J gene end by 5 bases; junction bases not matched to a gene: 7. This CDR3 is CASRQGTSGHNEQFF. The CDR3 region has the DNA TGTGCCAGCCGTCAGGGGACTAGCGGGCACAATGAGCAGTTCTTC.

A single count supports this clone. This chain uses TRBV6-5 with TRBJ2-7; maybe TRBD1 (6 bases). The CDR3 spans 14 residues. The ends were cut back, 2 bases at V and 3 bases at J, with 11 bases in the middle. In germline, CDR1 is MNHEY, CDR2 SVGAGI. The CDR3 region has the DNA TGTGCCAGCAGTTACGGGCAGGGGTACTACGAGCAGTACTTC. Its protein product is CASSYGQGYYEQYF.

The rearrangement links TRBV4-2 to TRBJ2-5; no definite D call. This CDR3 comprises 14 residues. V was shortened by 0 bases and J by 0 bases, with 5 bases between the two germline ends. Germline V CDR1 and CDR2: LGHNA, YNFKEQ. This CDR3 is CASSQDTNQETQYF. CDR3 DNA sequence: TGTGCCAGCAGCCAAGACACAAACCAAGAGACCCAGTACTTC.

V is TRBV7-3 and J is TRBJ2-1, with TRBD1 matching 11 bases. Germline CDR1 SGHTA, CDR2 FQGTGA. V shed 4 bases, J shed 12 bases, and the junction held 8 bases outside the gene matches. The CDR3 covers 14 residues. DNA for the CDR3: TGTGCCAGCAGCTCCAACCCGGGACAGGGGGGGCAGTTCTTC. It is translated as CASSSNPGQGGQFF.

The chain is built from TRBV5-1 and TRBJ2-4; 9 bases line up with TRBD1. The CDR3 extends over 16 amino acids. The germline V gene encodes CDR1 SGHRS and CDR2 YFSETQ. The J segment lost 6 bases and the V segment lost 4 bases, leaving 11 bases of the junction unmatched. The CDR3 loop is CASSPVLTGGTNIQYF. Here the CDR3 DNA reads TGCGCCAGCAGCCCCGTCCTCACAGGGGGCACAAACATTCAGTACTTC.

The chain couples TRBV20-1 to TRBJ2-1; 7 bases agree with TRBD2. The CDR3 totals 14 residues. Germline V gene data show CDR1 as DFQATT and CDR2 as SNEGSKA (reference sequence). The ends lost 3 bases at V and 0 bases at J; junction bases unmatched: 2. The CDR3 sequence is CSASGTNSYNEQFF. CDR3 nucleotides: TGCAGTGCTAGTGGGACTAACTCCTACAATGAGCAGTTCTTC.

The chain has TRBV3-1 (or the pseudogene TRBV3-2) and TRBJ1-4; TRBD1 is a possible D gene (6 bases). V was shortened by 1 base and J by 14 bases, with 11 bases between the two germline ends. Per germline, CDR1 LGHDT and CDR2 YNNKEL (reference sequence). The CDR3 is 12 amino acids. This CDR3 is CASSQVQGSLFF. DNA for the CDR3: TGTGCCAGCAGCCAAGTACAGGGCTCGCTGTTTTTT.

The chain is built from TRBV5-4 and TRBJ1-1; maybe TRBD1 (5 bases). V was pared by 1 base and J by 1 base, with 14 bases between. The germline CDR1 and CDR2 sequences are SGHNT and YYREEE (reference sequence). The CDR3 spans 16 residues. Here the CDR3 reads CASSLNGWGQNTEAFF. The DNA of the CDR3 is TGTGCCAGCAGCTTGAACGGGTGGGGCCAGAACACTGAAGCTTTCTTT.

The chain recombines TRBV4-3 with TRBJ2-7; TRBD2 matches 9 bases. V lost 1 base, J lost 1 base, and 2 bases stayed unmatched. CDR3 length equals 15 residues. CDR1 and CDR2 from the germline V gene are LGHNA and YSLEER. CDR3 sequence reads: CASSQGAGGSYEQYF. CDR3 nucleotides: TGCGCCAGCAGCCAAGGGGCGGGAGGGTCCTACGAGCAGTACTTC.

The chain joins TRBV19 to TRBJ1-4; unclear D gene. The CDR3 consists of 13 residues. Germline lookup yields CDR1 LNHDA and CDR2 SQIVND (reference sequence). V was pared by 7 bases and J by 4 bases, with 10 bases between. The CDR3 is CASTNLLNEKLFF. The DNA of the CDR3 is TGTGCCAGTACCAACTTACTTAATGAAAAACTGTTTTTT.

The V gene is TRBV7-8, the J gene TRBJ2-7; D remains unclear. CDR1 SGHVS and CDR2 FQNEAQ come from the germline V gene. The V gene lost 1 base and the J gene lost 4 bases, with 8 bases spanning the gap. This CDR3 has 13 residues. CDR3 in DNA: TGTGCCAGCAGCTTAGTGGGCCCGTACGAGCAGTACTTC. It translates to CASSLVGPYEQYF.

V gene TRBV28 combines with J gene TRBJ2-5, with D maybe TRBD1 (6 bases). The CDR3 totals 14 residues. The V end lost 8 bases, the J end lost 5 bases, and 18 bases lay between the germline ends. Germline V gives CDR1 MDHEN, CDR2 SYDVKM. The CDR3 protein is CASGLLTGTETQYF. CDR3 sequence (DNA): TGTGCCAGCGGGCTTCTAACAGGGACGGAGACCCAGTACTTC.

V gene TRBV7-9 combines with J gene TRBJ1-2; 8 positions agree with TRBD1. Per germline, CDR1 SEHNR and CDR2 FQNEAQ (reference sequence). CDR3 size: 16 residues. V lost 6 bases and J lost 8; bases outside the gene matches: 17. The CDR3 DNA is TGTGCCAGCAGGAGTACCTCAGGGGGCTCCTTGGTAGGCTACACCTTC. Translated, it gives CASRSTSGGSLVGYTF.

CDR3 DNA: TGTGCCAGCAGCCCTCGTGGGCAGGGGTCCTACGAGCAGTACTTC. Protein product: CASSPRGQGSYEQYF. V and J are TRBV7-9 and TRBJ2-7; tentatively, D is TRBD1 (6 bases). Trimming removed 5 bases at V and 1 base at J, with 15 bases between. The CDR3 has 15 residues. Germline V gene sequence: CDR1 SEHNR, CDR2 FQNEAQ (reference sequence).

The chain links TRBV6-2 or TRBV6-3 to TRBJ2-7; the match to TRBD2 covers 13 bases. V was clipped by 6 bases and J by 3 bases; unmatched bases: 11. Germline CDR1 and CDR2: MNHEY and SVGEGT. The CDR3 totals 17 residues. CDR3 protein: CASSHLRLAGGFYEQYF. CDR3 nucleotides: TGTGCCAGCAGCCATCTCAGACTAGCGGGAGGCTTCTACGAGCAGTACTTC.

The CDR3 coding sequence is TGTGCCAGCAGCTTGTCACTAGCAGACTACGAGCAGTACTTC. It encodes CASSLSLADYEQYF. This rearrangement joins TRBV5-4 to TRBJ2-7; maybe TRBD2 (6 bases). Germline V gives CDR1 SGHNT, CDR2 YYREEE (reference sequence). V lost 1 base, J lost 3 bases, and 11 bases lay in between. The CDR3 contains 14 residues.